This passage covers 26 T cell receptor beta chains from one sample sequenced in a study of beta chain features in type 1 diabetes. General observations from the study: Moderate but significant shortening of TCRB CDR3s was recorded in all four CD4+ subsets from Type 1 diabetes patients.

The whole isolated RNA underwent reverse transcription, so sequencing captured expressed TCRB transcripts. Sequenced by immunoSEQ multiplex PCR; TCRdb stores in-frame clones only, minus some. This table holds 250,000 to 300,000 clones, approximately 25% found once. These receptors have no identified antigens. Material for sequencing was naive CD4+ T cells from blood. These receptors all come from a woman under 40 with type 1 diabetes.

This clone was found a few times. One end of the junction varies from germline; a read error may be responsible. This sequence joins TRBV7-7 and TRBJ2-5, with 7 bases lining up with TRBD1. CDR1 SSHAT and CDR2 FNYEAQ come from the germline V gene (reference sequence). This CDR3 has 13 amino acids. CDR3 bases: TGTGCTAGCAGCTGGACAGGCGGGGAGACCCAGTACTTC. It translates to CASSWTGGETQYF.

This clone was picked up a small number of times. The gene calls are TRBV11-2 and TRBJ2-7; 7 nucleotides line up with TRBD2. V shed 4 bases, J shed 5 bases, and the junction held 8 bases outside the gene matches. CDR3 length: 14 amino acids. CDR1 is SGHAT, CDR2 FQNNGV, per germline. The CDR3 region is CASSSGTTPDEQYF. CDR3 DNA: TGTGCCAGCAGCTCCGGGACTACCCCCGACGAGCAGTACTTC.

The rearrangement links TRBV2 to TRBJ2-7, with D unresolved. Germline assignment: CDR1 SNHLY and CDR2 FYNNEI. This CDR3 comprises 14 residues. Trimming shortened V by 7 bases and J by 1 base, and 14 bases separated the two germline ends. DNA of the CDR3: TGTGCCAGCACCCTCCTGGCATCGTCCTACGAGCAGTACTTC. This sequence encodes CASTLLASSYEQYF.

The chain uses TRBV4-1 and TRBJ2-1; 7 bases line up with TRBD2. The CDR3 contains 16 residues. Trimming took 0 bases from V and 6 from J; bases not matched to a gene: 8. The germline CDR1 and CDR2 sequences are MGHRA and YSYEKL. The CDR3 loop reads CASSQEERDSSNEQFF. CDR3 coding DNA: TGCGCCAGCAGCCAAGAAGAGCGGGACTCTAGCAATGAGCAGTTCTTC.

CDR3 amino acids: CASSTPTASGDRSLYF. CDR3 nucleotides: TGTGCCAGTAGTACACCCACCGCTAGCGGGGATCGCTCCTTGTATTTT. The chain carries TRBV19 and TRBJ2-3; TRBD2 aligns across 9 bases. Per the germline V gene, CDR1 is LNHDA and CDR2 is SQIVND (reference sequence). The CDR3 is made up of 16 amino acids. V lost 4 bases to trimming and J lost 14 bases; unmatched junction nucleotides: 19. The variable domain in full, completed from reference TRBV19 and TRBJ2-3, reads DGGITQSPKYLFRKEGQNVTLSCEQNLNHDAMYWYRQDPGQGLRLIYYSQIVNDFQKGDIAEGYSVSREKKESFPLTVTSAQKNPTAFYLCASSTPTASGDRSLYFGPGTRLTVL.

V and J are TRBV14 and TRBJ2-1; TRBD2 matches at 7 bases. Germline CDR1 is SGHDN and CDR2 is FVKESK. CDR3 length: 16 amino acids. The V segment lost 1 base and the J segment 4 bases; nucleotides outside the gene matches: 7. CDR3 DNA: TGTGCCAGCAGCCAAGTACTCGGGAGGTCATACAATGAGCAGTTCTTC. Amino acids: CASSQVLGRSYNEQFF.

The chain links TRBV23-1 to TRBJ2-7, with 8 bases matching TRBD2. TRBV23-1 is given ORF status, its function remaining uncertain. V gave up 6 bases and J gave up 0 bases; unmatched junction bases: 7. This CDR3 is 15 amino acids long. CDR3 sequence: CASRPSGSLSYEQYF. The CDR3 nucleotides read TGCGCCAGCAGGCCCAGCGGGAGCCTCTCCTACGAGCAGTACTTC.

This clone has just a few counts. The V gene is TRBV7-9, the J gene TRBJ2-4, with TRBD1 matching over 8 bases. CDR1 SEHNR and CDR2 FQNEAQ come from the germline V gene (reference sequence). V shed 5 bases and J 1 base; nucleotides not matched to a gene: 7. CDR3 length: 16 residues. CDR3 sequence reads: CASSGQGPMAKNIQYF. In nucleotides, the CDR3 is TGTGCCAGCAGCGGACAGGGACCTATGGCCAAAAACATTCAGTACTTC.

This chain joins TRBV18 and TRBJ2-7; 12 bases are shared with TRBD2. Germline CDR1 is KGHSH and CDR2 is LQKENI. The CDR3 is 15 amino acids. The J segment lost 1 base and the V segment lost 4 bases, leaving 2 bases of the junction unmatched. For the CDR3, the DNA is TGTGCCAGCTCACAACTAGCGGGAGGATCCTACGAGCAGTACTTC. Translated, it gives CASSQLAGGSYEQYF.

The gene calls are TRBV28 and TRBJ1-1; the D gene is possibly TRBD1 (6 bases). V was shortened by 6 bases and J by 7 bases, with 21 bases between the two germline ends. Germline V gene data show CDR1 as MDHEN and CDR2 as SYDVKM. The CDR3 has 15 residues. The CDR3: CASSTLWGRQDEAFF. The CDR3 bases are TGTGCCAGCAGCACCCTTTGGGGGCGACAGGATGAAGCTTTCTTT.

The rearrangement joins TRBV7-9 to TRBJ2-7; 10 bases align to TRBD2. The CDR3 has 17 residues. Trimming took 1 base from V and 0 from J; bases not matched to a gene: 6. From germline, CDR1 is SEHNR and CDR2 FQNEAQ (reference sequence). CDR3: CASSLVLRTSGSYEQYF. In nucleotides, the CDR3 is TGTGCCAGCAGCTTAGTTCTCCGGACTAGCGGCTCCTACGAGCAGTACTTC.

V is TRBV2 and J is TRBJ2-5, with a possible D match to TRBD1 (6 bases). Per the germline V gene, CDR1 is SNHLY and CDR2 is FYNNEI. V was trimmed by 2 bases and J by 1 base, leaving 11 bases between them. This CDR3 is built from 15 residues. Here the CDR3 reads CASSELMDSQETQYF. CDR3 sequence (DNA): TGTGCCAGCAGTGAACTAATGGACAGCCAAGAGACCCAGTACTTC.

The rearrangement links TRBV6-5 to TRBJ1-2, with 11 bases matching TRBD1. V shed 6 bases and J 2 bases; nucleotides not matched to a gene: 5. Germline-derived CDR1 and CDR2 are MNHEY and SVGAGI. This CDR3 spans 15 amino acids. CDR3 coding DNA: TGTGCCAGCAGCTATGGACAGGGGGCCAACTATGGCTACACCTTC. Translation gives CASSYGQGANYGYTF.

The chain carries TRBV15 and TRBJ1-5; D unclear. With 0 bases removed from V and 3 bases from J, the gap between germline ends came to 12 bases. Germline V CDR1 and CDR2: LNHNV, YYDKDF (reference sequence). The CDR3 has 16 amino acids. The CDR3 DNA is TGTGCCACCAGCAGAGACTGGGGAGGAGTCAATCAGCCCCAGCATTTT. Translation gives CATSRDWGGVNQPQHF.

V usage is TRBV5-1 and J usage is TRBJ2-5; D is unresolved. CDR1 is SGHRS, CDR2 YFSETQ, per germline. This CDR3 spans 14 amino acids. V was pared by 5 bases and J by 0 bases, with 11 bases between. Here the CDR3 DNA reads TGCGCCAGCAGTGCTTCAGTCAACCAAGAGACCCAGTACTTC. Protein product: CASSASVNQETQYF.

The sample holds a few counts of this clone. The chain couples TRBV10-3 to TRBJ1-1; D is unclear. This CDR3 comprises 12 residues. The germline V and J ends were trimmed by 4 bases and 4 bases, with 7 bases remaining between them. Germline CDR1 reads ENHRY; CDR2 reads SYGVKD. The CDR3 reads CAISGAATEAFF. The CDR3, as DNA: TGTGCCATCAGTGGTGCGGCCACTGAAGCTTTCTTT.

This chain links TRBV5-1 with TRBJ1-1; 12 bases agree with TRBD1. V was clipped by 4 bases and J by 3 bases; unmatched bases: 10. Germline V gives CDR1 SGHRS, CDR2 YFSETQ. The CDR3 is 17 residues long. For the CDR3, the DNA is TGCGCCAGCAGCAGGGGACAGGGGGCCCTCCTGGACACTGAAGCTTTCTTT. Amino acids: CASSRGQGALLDTEAFF.

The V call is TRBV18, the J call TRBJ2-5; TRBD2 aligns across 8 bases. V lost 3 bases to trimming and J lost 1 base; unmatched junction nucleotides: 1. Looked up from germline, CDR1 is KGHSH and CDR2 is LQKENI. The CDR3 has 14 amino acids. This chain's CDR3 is CASSPSGAQETQYF. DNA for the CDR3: TGTGCCAGCTCACCTAGCGGGGCCCAAGAGACCCAGTACTTC.

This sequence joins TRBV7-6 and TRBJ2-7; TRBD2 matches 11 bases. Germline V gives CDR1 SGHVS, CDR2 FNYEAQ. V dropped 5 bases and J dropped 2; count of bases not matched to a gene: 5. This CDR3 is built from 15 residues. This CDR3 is CASSPGTSGAYEQYF. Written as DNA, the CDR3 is TGTGCCAGCAGCCCTGGGACTAGCGGAGCCTACGAGCAGTACTTC.

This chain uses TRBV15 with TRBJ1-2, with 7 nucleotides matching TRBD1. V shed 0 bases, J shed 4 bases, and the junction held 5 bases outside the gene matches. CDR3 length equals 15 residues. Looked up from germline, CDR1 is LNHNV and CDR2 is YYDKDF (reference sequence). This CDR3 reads CATSRDIGTAYGYTF. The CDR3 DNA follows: TGTGCCACCAGCAGAGACATTGGGACAGCCTATGGCTACACCTTC. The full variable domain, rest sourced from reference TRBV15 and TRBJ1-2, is DAMVIQNPRYQVTQFGKPVTLSCSQTLNHNVMYWYQQKSSQAPKLLFHYYDKDFNNEADTPDNFQSRRPNTSFCFLDIRSPGLGDTAMYLCATSRDIGTAYGYTFGSGTRLTVV.

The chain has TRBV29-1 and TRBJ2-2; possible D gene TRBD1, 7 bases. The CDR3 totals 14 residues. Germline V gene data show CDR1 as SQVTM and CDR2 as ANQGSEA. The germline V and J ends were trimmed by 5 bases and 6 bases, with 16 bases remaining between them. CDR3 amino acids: CSVRRQGGSGELFF. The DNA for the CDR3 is TGCAGCGTTAGGAGACAGGGAGGTTCCGGGGAGCTGTTTTTT.

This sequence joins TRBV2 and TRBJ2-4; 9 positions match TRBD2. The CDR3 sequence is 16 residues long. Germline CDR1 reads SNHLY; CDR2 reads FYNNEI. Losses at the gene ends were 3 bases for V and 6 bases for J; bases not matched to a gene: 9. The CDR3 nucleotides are TGTGCCAGCAGTGATGCGGGAGGGCCTCCGAGAAACATTCAGTACTTC. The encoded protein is CASSDAGGPPRNIQYF.

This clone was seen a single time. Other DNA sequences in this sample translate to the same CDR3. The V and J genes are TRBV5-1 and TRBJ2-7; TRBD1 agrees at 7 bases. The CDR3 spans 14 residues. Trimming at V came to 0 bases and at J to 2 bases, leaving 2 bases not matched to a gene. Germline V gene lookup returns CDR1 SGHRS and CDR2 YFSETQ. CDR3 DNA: TGCGCCAGCAGCTTGGACAGGGGTACCTACGAGCAGTACTTC. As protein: CASSLDRGTYEQYF.

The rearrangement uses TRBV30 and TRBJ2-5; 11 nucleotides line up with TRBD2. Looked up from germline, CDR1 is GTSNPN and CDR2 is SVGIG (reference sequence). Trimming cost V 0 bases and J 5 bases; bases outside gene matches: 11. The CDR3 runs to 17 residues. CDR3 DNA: TGTGCCTGGAGTGTACTTGAACTAGCGGGAGTGAGGGAGACCCAGTACTTC. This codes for CAWSVLELAGVRETQYF.

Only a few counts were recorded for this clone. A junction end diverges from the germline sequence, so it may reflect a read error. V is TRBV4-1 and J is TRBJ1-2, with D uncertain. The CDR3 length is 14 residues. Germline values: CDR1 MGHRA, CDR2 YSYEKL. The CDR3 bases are TGCGCCAGCAGCCAAGACATCATCTCCGCTATATTTCTCTTC. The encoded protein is CASSQDIISAIFLF.

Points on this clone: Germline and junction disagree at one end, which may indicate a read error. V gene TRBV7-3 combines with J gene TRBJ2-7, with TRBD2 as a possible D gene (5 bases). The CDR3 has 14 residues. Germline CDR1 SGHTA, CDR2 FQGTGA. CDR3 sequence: CASSLSGGGYGQYF. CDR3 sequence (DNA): TGTGCCAGCAGCTTGTCAGGCGGAGGCTACGGGCAGTACTTC.